These 5 T cell receptor beta chains came from one sample sequenced in a study of blood T cell repertoires in COVID-19. Repertoires were generated with immunoSEQ multiplex PCR, while TCRdb's copy carries only in-frame clones and drops some. The sample records a few hundred thousand clones, 80% to 90% being singletons. The sample consisted of peripheral blood. The receptors derive from a woman in her fifties or sixties with COVID-19, enrolled during active disease.

This chain connects TRBV4-1 to TRBJ1-6, with 8 bases that match TRBD1. Looked up from germline, CDR1 is MGHRA and CDR2 is YSYEKL. The CDR3 length is 17 residues. The V gene end was trimmed by 4 bases and the J gene end by 1 base; junction bases not matched to a gene: 6. CDR3 bases: TGCGCCAGCAGCCCCCCCGGACAGGGTTCCTATAATTCACCCCTCCACTTT. Translated, it gives CASSPPGQGSYNSPLHF.

The CDR3 region is CASRKPTSGSEGNEQFF. CDR3 coding DNA: TGTGCCAGCAGAAAACCCACTAGCGGGTCAGAGGGGAATGAGCAGTTCTTC. The V gene is TRBV11-2, the J gene TRBJ2-1, with 9 bases aligning to TRBD2. The CDR3 has 17 residues. The V gene end was trimmed by 6 bases and the J gene end by 7 bases; junction bases not matched to a gene: 16. Germline-derived CDR1 and CDR2 are SGHAT and FQNNGV.

The rearrangement uses TRBV30 and TRBJ2-7; 7 bases line up with TRBD2. The CDR3 sequence is 13 residues long. Germline lookup yields CDR1 GTSNPN and CDR2 SVGIG (reference sequence). With V trimmed by 3 bases and J by 5 bases, 7 bases remained unmatched. DNA of the CDR3: TGTGCCTGGAGAGTTTCGGGAGGTCACGAGCAGTACTTC. Translating gives CAWRVSGGHEQYF. Using reference TRBV30 and TRBJ2-7 for the parts outside the CDR3, the full variable domain is SQTIHQWPATLVQPVGSPLSLECTVEGTSNPNLYWYRQAAGRGLQLLFYSVGIGQISSEVPQNLSASRPQDRQFILSSKKLLLSDSGFYLCAWRVSGGHEQYFGPGTRLTVT.

This sequence joins TRBV27 and TRBJ2-7; 7 bases align to TRBD2. CDR3 size: 15 residues. The V and J ends lost 3 bases and 7 bases, in that order; junction bases with no gene match: 12. In germline, CDR1 is MNHEY, CDR2 SMNVEV (reference sequence). CDR3 region: CASSLGGGPVREQYF. The CDR3 region has the DNA TGTGCCAGCAGTTTGGGGGGAGGGCCGGTGAGAGAGCAGTACTTC.

This chain uses TRBV19 with TRBJ2-2; 8 bases are shared with TRBD2. CDR1 LNHDA and CDR2 SQIVND come from the germline V gene (reference sequence). Trimming at V came to 4 bases and at J to 7 bases, leaving 2 bases not matched to a gene. The CDR3 spans 13 residues. This CDR3 is CASSSGGLGELFF. The CDR3 coding sequence is TGTGCCAGTAGTAGCGGGGGGCTCGGGGAGCTGTTTTTT.